This TCR beta chain came from a study of cytomegalovirus exposure and HLA in healthy donors. CDR3 size: 14 residues. Germline assignment: CDR1 MNHNS and CDR2 SASEGT. Study-level findings and limits: The classifier reportedly diagnosed cytomegalovirus status with high sensitivity and specificity. Researchers catalogued 150 or so TCR beta chains as cytomegalovirus-associated. In a later analysis, first-cohort TCR clusters were found to tend to co-occur in the 130 or so validation repertoires.

Generated by immunoSEQ multiplex PCR, the TCRdb table keeps only in-frame clones and is missing some. The sample contains some 350,000 clones, roughly nine tenths of which appear only once. In this sample, this clone turned up once. What it binds is not known. An end of the junction does not agree with germline; a read error may underlie this. Sequencing was done on a sample of PBMCs. V usage is TRBV6-1 and J usage is TRBJ2-7; no reliable D call. The sequence came from a woman in her 30s in good health and CMV-seropositive. CDR3 nucleotide sequence: TGTGCCAGCAGTGAAGGTCCAGCCTCCCACGAGCAGTACTTC. Its translation: CASSEGPASHEQYF.